The 11 T cell receptor beta chains below come from one sample, sequenced in a study of cytomegalovirus exposure and HLA in healthy donors. PCR was performed using 60 Vbeta and 13 Jbeta primers. Measured with immunoSEQ multiplex PCR; TCRdb has only the in-frame clones, and not every one. The table records fewer than 350,000 clones, about 87% of them present only once. Sample: PBMCs. These receptors all stem from a woman younger than 35 in good health and CMV-seronegative.

The chain has TRBV6-1 and TRBJ1-1; 7 nucleotides match TRBD1. Germline V gene sequence: CDR1 MNHNS, CDR2 SASEGT. The CDR3 runs 15 residues. After removal of 6 bases from V and 1 base from J, the junction contained 8 bases not matched to a gene. The CDR3 DNA reads TGTGCCAGCAGCCCCCGGGACAGATGGAACACTGAAGCTTTCTTT. It yields the protein CASSPRDRWNTEAFF.

The sample holds one count of this clone. This chain uses TRBV7-8 with TRBJ2-1, with 7 bases matching TRBD1. Germline lookup yields CDR1 SGHVS and CDR2 FQNEAQ. V was clipped by 0 bases and J by 6 bases; unmatched bases: 11. The CDR3 is 17 amino acids. DNA of the CDR3: TGTGCCAGCAGCTTAGCGCCCGGGACAGCATCGGGCAATGAGCAGTTCTTC. Translation gives CASSLAPGTASGNEQFF.

The chain is built from TRBV7-9 and TRBJ1-5; 7 bases are a match to TRBD1. Unmatched junction bases numbered 3, after V lost 5 bases and J lost 5 bases. CDR1 and CDR2 from the germline V gene are SEHNR and FQNEAQ (reference sequence). The length of the CDR3 is 13 residues. CDR3: CASSETGDQPQHF. DNA of the CDR3: TGTGCCAGCAGCGAAACAGGGGATCAGCCCCAGCATTTT.

This chain links TRBV6-5 with TRBJ1-4; TRBD1 matches 7 bases. Trimming at V came to 4 bases and at J to 8 bases, leaving 13 bases not matched to a gene. Germline CDR1 is MNHEY and CDR2 is SVGAGI. This CDR3 has 16 amino acids. The CDR3 loop is CASSSAGTGADEKLFF. DNA for the CDR3: TGTGCCAGCAGTTCCGCCGGAACAGGGGCCGACGAAAAACTGTTTTTT.

The rearrangement links TRBV29-1 to TRBJ1-3; D gene unclear. The CDR3 has 13 amino acids. The germline V gene encodes CDR1 SQVTM and CDR2 ANQGSEA. With 4 bases removed from V and 3 bases from J, the gap between germline ends came to 10 bases. CDR3 amino acids: CSVAEVFGNTIYF. The CDR3 DNA reads TGCAGCGTTGCCGAGGTATTTGGAAACACCATATATTTT.

V gene TRBV4-2 combines with J gene TRBJ2-5; 7 bases are a match to TRBD2. This CDR3 spans 15 amino acids. CDR1 LGHNA and CDR2 YNFKEQ come from the germline V gene. Unmatched junction bases numbered 6, after V lost 3 bases and J lost 2 bases. CDR3 amino acids: CASSQDRLAQETQYF. CDR3 DNA: TGTGCCAGCAGCCAGGATAGACTAGCTCAAGAGACCCAGTACTTC.

On this clone itself: The same CDR3 can be traced to other DNA sequences in this sample. The CDR3 loop reads CASSSQGIQETQYF. As DNA, the CDR3 is TGCGCCAGCAGCTCACAGGGGATTCAAGAGACCCAGTACTTC. This rearrangement joins TRBV5-1 to TRBJ2-5, with 7 positions matching TRBD1. The CDR3 extends over 14 amino acids. V lost 3 bases, J lost 2 bases, and 4 bases stayed unmatched. Germline V lookup: CDR1 SGHRS, CDR2 YFSETQ.

The chain links TRBV25-1 to TRBJ1-6; TRBD1 might be the D (5 bases). The V gene lost 3 bases and the J gene lost 7 bases, with 13 bases spanning the gap. This CDR3 contains 15 residues. CDR1 is MGHDK, CDR2 SYGVNS, per germline. The CDR3 is CASSEVAGMNSPLHF. The CDR3 nucleotides are TGTGCCAGCAGTGAGGTGGCAGGGATGAATTCACCCCTCCACTTT.

The chain recombines TRBV5-6 with TRBJ1-1; D may be TRBD1 (6 bases). Per the germline V gene, CDR1 is SGHDT and CDR2 is YYEEEE. The CDR3 consists of 14 residues. Trimming took off 6 bases at V and 3 bases at J, with 15 bases between the two ends. The CDR3 protein is CASKETGWDTEAFF. The CDR3, as DNA: TGTGCCAGCAAGGAGACAGGATGGGACACTGAAGCTTTCTTT.

J is TRBJ1-1 and V is TRBV5-1; D is unclear. The germline V gene has CDR1 SGHRS and CDR2 YFSETQ. V was cut by 1 base and J by 1 base, with 11 bases left in between. This CDR3 has 15 residues. The chain's CDR3 is CASSLNRVGNTEAFF. CDR3 nucleotide sequence: TGCGCCAGCAGCTTGAACCGGGTGGGGAACACTGAAGCTTTCTTT.

The chain uses TRBV19 and TRBJ1-2, with D possibly matching TRBD1 (5 bases). Trimming shortened V by 4 bases and J by 7 bases, and 7 bases separated the two germline ends. The CDR3 is made up of 11 amino acids. Germline lookup yields CDR1 LNHDA and CDR2 SQIVND (reference sequence). In DNA form, the CDR3 reads TGTGCCAGTAGTACCCAGGGTGGCTACACCTTC. It yields the protein CASSTQGGYTF.